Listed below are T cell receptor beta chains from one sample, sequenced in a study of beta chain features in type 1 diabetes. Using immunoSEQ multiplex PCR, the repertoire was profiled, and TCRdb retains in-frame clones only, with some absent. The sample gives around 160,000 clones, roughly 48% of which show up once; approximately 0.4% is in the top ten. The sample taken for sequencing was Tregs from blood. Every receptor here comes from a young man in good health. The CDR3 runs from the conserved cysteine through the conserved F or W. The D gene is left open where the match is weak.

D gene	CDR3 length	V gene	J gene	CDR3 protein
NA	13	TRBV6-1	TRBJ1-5	CASSSGRGQPQHF
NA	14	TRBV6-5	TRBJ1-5	CASSYSGVAQPQHF
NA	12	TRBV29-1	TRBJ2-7	CSVGVRGYEQYF
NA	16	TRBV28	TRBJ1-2	CASSLRPDSVSYGYTF
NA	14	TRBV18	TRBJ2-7	CASSPFPLANEQYF
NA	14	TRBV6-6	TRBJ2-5	CASRPQGFGETQYF
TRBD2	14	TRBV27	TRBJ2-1	CASTLGRGGYEQFF
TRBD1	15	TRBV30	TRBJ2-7	CAWSVPGTGHYEQYF
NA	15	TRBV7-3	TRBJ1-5	CASSLISGWDQPQHF
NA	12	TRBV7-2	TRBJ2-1	CASSPPADEQFF
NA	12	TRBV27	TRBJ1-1	CASSRGGTEAFF
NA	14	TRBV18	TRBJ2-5	CASSPPRVSETQYF
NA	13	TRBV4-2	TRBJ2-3	CASSQAYPDTQYF
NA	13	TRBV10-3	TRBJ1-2	CAISAGASYGYTF
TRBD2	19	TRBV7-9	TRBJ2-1	CASSLGPSGRARGNDEQFF
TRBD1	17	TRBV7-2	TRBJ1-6	CASSLLLGTGINSPLHF
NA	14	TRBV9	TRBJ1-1	CASSVAGENTEAFF
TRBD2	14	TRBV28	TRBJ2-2	CASSFAGVTGELFF
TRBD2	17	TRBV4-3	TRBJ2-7	CASSQVYDYGRAYEQYF
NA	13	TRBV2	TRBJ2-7	CATWTAQAYEQYF
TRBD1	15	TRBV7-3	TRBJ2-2	CASSLMGQLTGELFF
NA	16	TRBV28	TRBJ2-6	CASSPLDRRKANVLTF
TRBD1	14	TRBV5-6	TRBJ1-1	CASQPWTGLAEAFF
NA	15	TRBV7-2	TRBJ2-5	CASSLVSALRETQYF
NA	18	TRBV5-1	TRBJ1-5	CASSLGVGAGRGNQPQHF
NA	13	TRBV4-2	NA	CASSQDKYYEQYF
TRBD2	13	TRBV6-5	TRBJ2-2	CASKRGRGGELFF
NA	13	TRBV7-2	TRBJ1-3	CASAGLPGNTIYF
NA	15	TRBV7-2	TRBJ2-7	CASSLGRGFSYEQYF
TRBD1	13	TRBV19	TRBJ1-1	CASSIRTGAEAFF
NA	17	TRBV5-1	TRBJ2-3	CASSLALARIHTDTQYF
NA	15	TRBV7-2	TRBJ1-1	CASPQSAGKNTEAFF
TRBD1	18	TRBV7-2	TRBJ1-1	CASSHRDSLLRLNTEAFF
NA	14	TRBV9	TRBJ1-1	CASSGGQMNTEAFF
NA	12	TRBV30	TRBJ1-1	CAWSLLYTEAFF
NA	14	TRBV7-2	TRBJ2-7	CASSPNPVGYEQYF
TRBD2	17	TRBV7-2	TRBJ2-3	CASSLAPTGGLTDTQYF
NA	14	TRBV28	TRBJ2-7	CASSSITGTEEQYF
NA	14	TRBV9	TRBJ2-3	CASSVRGDGDTQYF
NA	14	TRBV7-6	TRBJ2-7	CASSSGQGLYEQYF
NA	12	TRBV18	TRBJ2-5	CASSPAEETQYF
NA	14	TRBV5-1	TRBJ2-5	CASSLGGVEETQYF
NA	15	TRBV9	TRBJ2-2	CASSVSLFNTGELFF
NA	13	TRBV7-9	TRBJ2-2	CAGGLDNTGELFF
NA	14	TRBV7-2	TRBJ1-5	CASSPQGSNQPQHF
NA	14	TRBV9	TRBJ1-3	CASGGLAGVNTIYF
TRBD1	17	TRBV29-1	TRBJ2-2	CSVGSRGSTGFPGELFF
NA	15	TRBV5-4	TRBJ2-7	CASSAHGSPSYEQYF
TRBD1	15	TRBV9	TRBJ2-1	CASSPGTGPYNEQFF
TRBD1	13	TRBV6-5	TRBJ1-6	CASSSGGGSPLHF
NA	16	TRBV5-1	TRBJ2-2	CASSLRGHQGTGELFF
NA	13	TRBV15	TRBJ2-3	CATSTARGQAQYF
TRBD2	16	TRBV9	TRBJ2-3	CASSVALAGVLDTQYF
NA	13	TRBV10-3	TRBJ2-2	CAISELFSGELFF
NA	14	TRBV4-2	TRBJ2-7	CASSQVQFSYEQYF
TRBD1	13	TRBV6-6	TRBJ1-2	CASSIQGNYGYTF
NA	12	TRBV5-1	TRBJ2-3	CASSLNQDTQYF
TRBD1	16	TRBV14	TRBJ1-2	CASSRLDRGHVHGVPF